Listed below are T cell receptor beta chains from one sample, sequenced in a study of radiation and T cells in renal cell carcinoma. Clones were read by immunoSEQ multiplex PCR, and TCRdb kept only the in-frame ones, dropping some. The table includes 130,000 to 150,000 clones, approximately 86% detected once. Sample: blood, taken from a patient whose treatment included radiotherapy and nephrectomy. The receptors originated from a woman between 45 and 65 years old with renal cell carcinoma. CDR3s include the opening cysteine and the closing phenylalanine or tryptophan. D genes are given only for firm matches. Clone size, where shown, is once, few, many, or a class for clones that have expanded.

size,D,J,V,CDR3,DNA
-,TRBD1,TRBJ1-5,TRBV19,CASRSQGFGNNQPQHF,TGTGCCAGTAGGTCACAGGGGTTCGGTAACAATCAGCCCCAGCATTTT
-,-,TRBJ1-4,TRBV7-2,CASSQGLTNEKLFF,TGTGCCAGCAGCCAGGGATTAACTAATGAAAAACTGTTTTTT
-,TRBD1,TRBJ2-7,TRBV5-4,CASSSTPRDRDEQYF,TGTGCCAGCAGCTCGACCCCCCGGGACAGGGACGAGCAGTACTTC
-,TRBD2,TRBJ2-3,TRBV9,CASSVAAGYTDTQYF,TGTGCCAGCAGCGTAGCAGCGGGATACACAGATACGCAGTATTTT
-,-,TRBJ1-2,TRBV6-1,CASTSTEISNYGYTF,TGTGCCAGCACCTCTACCGAAATCTCTAACTATGGCTACACCTTC
-,TRBD1,TRBJ1-3,TRBV18,CASTEIQGSGNTIYF,TGTGCCAGCACGGAAATACAGGGGAGTGGAAACACCATATATTTT
-,-,TRBJ1-5,TRBV2,CASSELGNQPQHF,TGTGCCAGCAGTGAATTAGGGAACCAGCCCCAGCATTTT
-,TRBD1,TRBJ1-4,TRBV18,CASSLPMGQGKKLFF,TGTGCCAGCTCCCTACCAATGGGACAGGGGAAAAAACTGTTTTTT
-,TRBD1,TRBJ1-2,TRBV6-5,CASSYSDRGGYTF,TGTGCCAGCAGTTACTCTGACAGGGGGGGCTACACCTTC
-,-,TRBJ1-2,TRBV5-6,CASSMDLTNYGYTF,TGTGCCAGCAGCATGGACCTGACTAACTATGGCTACACCTTC
-,TRBD2,TRBJ2-5,TRBV19,CASGRSREETQYF,TGTGCCAGCGGGAGGTCCAGGGAGGAGACCCAGTACTTC
-,-,TRBJ2-2,TRBV6-4,CASSDRSNTGELFF,TGTGCCAGCAGTGACAGGAGTAACACCGGGGAGCTGTTTTTT
once,-,TRBJ1-6,TRBV2,CASETNRGYNSPLHF,TGTGCCAGCGAGACGAATAGGGGTTATAATTCACCCCTCCACTTT
-,TRBD1,TRBJ2-5,TRBV2,CASSVGTGYF,TGTGCCAGCAGTGTTGGGACAGGGTACTTC
-,-,TRBJ1-5,TRBV27,CASSNTGHNSNQPQHF,TGTGCCAGCAGTAATACCGGCCATAATAGCAATCAGCCCCAGCATTTT
-,-,TRBJ2-2,TRBV5-1,CASRNRMNTGELFF,TGCGCCAGCAGAAACAGGATGAACACCGGGGAGCTGTTTTTT
-,-,TRBJ2-2,TRBV5-1,CASSLPGPNTGELFF,TGCGCCAGCAGCTTGCCGGGTCCGAACACCGGGGAGCTGTTTTTT
-,TRBD1,TRBJ1-5,TRBV7-6,CASSLDRGQPQHF,TGTGCCAGCAGCTTAGACAGGGGTCAGCCCCAGCATTTT
once,-,TRBJ2-7,TRBV9,CASSVDNFYEQYF,TGTGCCAGCAGCGTCGACAACTTCTACGAGCAGTACTTC
-,TRBD1,TRBJ1-1,TRBV6-5,CASSYWAGGTEAFF,TGTGCCAGCAGTTACTGGGCAGGGGGCACTGAAGCTTTCTTT
-,-,TRBJ2-3,TRBV28,CASGYTSGARTDTQYF,TGTGCCAGCGGGTATACGTCGGGGGCACGAACAGATACGCAGTATTTT
-,-,TRBJ2-7,TRBV5-6,CASSLTAYEQYF,TGTGCCAGCAGCTTGACGGCCTACGAGCAGTACTTC
-,-,TRBJ2-7,TRBV29-1,CSVAETYEQYF,TGCAGCGTTGCAGAAACCTACGAGCAGTACTTC
-,-,TRBJ2-5,TRBV6-5,CASSAPGYETQYF,TGTGCCAGCAGTGCGCCAGGGTACGAGACCCAGTACTTC
-,-,TRBJ1-6,TRBV30,CAWVDRRYNSPLHF,TGTGCCTGGGTGGACCGCCGCTATAATTCACCCCTCCACTTT
-,TRBD2,TRBJ2-1,TRBV7-3,CASSLIPGLAGNNEQFF,TGTGCCAGCAGCTTAATCCCCGGACTAGCGGGCAACAATGAGCAGTTCTTC
-,-,TRBJ1-3,TRBV5-5,CASSSGPREGYSGNTIYF,TGTGCCAGCAGCTCCGGGCCCAGGGAAGGTTACTCTGGAAACACCATATATTTT
-,TRBD1,TRBJ2-7,TRBV28,CASSLYRGLQSSYEQYF,TGTGCCAGCAGTTTGTACAGGGGGCTTCAGAGCTCCTACGAGCAGTACTTC